The 24 T cell receptor beta chains below come from one sample, sequenced in a study of shared clonotypes between healthy human individuals. Produced via immunoSEQ multiplex PCR; TCRdb's table is partial and in-frame only. The sample lists about 660,000 clones, around 67% occurring once. The sequenced sample was memory CD4+ T cells sorted from blood. The subset was: CD45RA-negative fraction. These TCRs come from a woman in her 30s in good health.

The sample holds a few counts of this clone. The chain is built from TRBV27 and TRBJ2-7, with 12 bases lining up with TRBD2. V dropped 7 bases and J dropped 4; count of bases not matched to a gene: 5. CDR3 length: 14 residues. The germline V gene encodes CDR1 MNHEY and CDR2 SMNVEV (reference sequence). The CDR3 DNA reads TGTGCCAGCACTAGCGGGAGGGCGGGGTACGAGCAGTACTTC. Its translation is CASTSGRAGYEQYF.

V and J are TRBV5-1 and TRBJ1-1, with a possible D match to TRBD1 (5 bases). The ends were cut back, 4 bases at V and 3 bases at J, with 10 bases in the middle. CDR1 and CDR2 (germline): SGHRS, YFSETQ. The CDR3 contains 13 residues. CDR3 nucleotides: TGCGCCAGCAGCGGGGCGGGGGACACTGAAGCTTTCTTT. Translation: CASSGAGDTEAFF.

The chain carries TRBV6-4 and TRBJ2-1; 10 nucleotides agree with TRBD2. Unmatched junction bases numbered 8, after V lost 6 bases and J lost 6 bases. The germline CDR1 and CDR2 sequences are MRHNA and SNTAGT. The CDR3 spans 15 residues. CDR3 sequence reads: CASSWLAGEANEQFF. In nucleotides, the CDR3 is TGTGCCAGCAGCTGGCTAGCGGGAGAGGCCAATGAGCAGTTCTTC.

This chain uses TRBV27 with TRBJ1-4; 7 nucleotides align to TRBD1. Germline CDR1 MNHEY, CDR2 SMNVEV (reference sequence). This CDR3 region has 14 residues. After removal of 6 bases from V and 7 bases from J, the junction contained 8 bases not matched to a gene. As DNA, the CDR3 is TGTGCCAGCAGCCCACAGGGGAGGGGTGAAAAACTGTTTTTT. Translating gives CASSPQGRGEKLFF.

A few counts support this clone. The J gene is TRBJ1-1, the V gene TRBV5-1; the D is unclear. Germline V CDR1 and CDR2: SGHRS, YFSETQ. V was pared by 4 bases and J by 2 bases, with 3 bases between. The CDR3 has 11 amino acids. This chain's CDR3 is CASSHNTEAFF. CDR3 in DNA: TGCGCCAGCAGCCATAACACTGAAGCTTTCTTT.

The rearrangement joins TRBV28 to TRBJ1-5, with TRBD1 matching 8 bases. Trimming removed 6 bases from V and 4 bases from J; junction bases left unmatched: 8. Germline assignment: CDR1 MDHEN and CDR2 SYDVKM. This CDR3 region has 15 residues. The CDR3 loop reads CASSQRQGLNQPQHF. CDR3 in DNA: TGTGCCAGCAGCCAAAGACAGGGGTTAAATCAGCCCCAGCATTTT.

Ten or more counts support this clone. The CDR3, as DNA: TGTGCCAGCAGCATCAGCGGGAGACGTACCGGGGAGCTGTTTTTT. Translated: CASSISGRRTGELFF. V gene TRBV7-8 combines with J gene TRBJ2-2; 8 positions agree with TRBD2. V gave up 5 bases and J gave up 5 bases; unmatched junction bases: 7. Germline CDR1 and CDR2: SGHVS and FQNEAQ. CDR3 length: 15 residues. The whole variable domain, remainder taken from reference TRBV7-8 and TRBJ2-2, is GAGVSQSPRYKVAKRGQDVALRCDPISGHVSLFWYQQALGQGPEFLTYFQNEAQLDKSGLPSDRFFAERPEGSVSTLKIQRTQQEDSAVYLCASSISGRRTGELFFGEGSRLTVL.

The sample holds one count of this clone. The CDR3 here is CASTDPRGEQYF. The CDR3 bases are TGTGCCAGCACCGACCCAAGAGGAGAGCAGTACTTC. This rearrangement joins TRBV25-1 to TRBJ2-7, with D hard to call. The V gene lost 7 bases and the J gene lost 7 bases, with 14 bases spanning the gap. Looked up from germline, CDR1 is MGHDK and CDR2 is SYGVNS. The CDR3 extends over 12 amino acids.

V gene TRBV15 combines with J gene TRBJ2-5; a possible D gene is TRBD2 (5 bases). The V gene's germline CDR1 is LNHNV and CDR2 YYDKDF (reference sequence). Trimming pared 4 bases from V and 5 bases from J, leaving 20 bases between. This CDR3 comprises 16 residues. The CDR3 DNA follows: TGTGCCACCAGCAACCGCAGGTCGGGGAACGCGGAGACCCAGTACTTC. Amino acids: CATSNRRSGNAETQYF.

The CDR3 protein is CASSQAGSGAGELFF. The CDR3 nucleotides read TGTGCCAGCAGCCAAGCGGGATCGGGAGCCGGGGAGCTGTTTTTT. The chain joins TRBV5-4 to TRBJ2-2; 7 positions agree with TRBD2. The CDR3 covers 15 residues. The V and J ends lost 4 bases and 6 bases, in that order; junction bases with no gene match: 9. In germline, CDR1 is SGHNT, CDR2 YYREEE (reference sequence).

The J gene is TRBJ2-2, the V gene TRBV5-1, with D possibly being TRBD1 or TRBD2 (5 bases each). The CDR3 totals 13 residues. V was clipped by 5 bases and J by 7 bases, with 12 bases between them. Germline V gene lookup returns CDR1 SGHRS and CDR2 YFSETQ. CDR3 coding DNA: TGCGCCAGCAGGGTACAGGACTTCGGGGAGCTGTTTTTT. As protein: CASRVQDFGELFF.

Concerning this clone: One base separates it from a far larger clone, so it is likely a read error. The chain links TRBV6-6 to TRBJ2-1; 10 nucleotides agree with TRBD2. The V gene's germline CDR1 is MNHNY and CDR2 SVGAGI (reference sequence). The trim removed 6 bases at V and 0 bases at J, leaving 2 bases unmatched. The CDR3 has 15 amino acids. The CDR3 spells CASSPSGGSYNEQFF. The CDR3 bases are TGTGCCAGCAGCCCTAGCGGGGGCTCCTACAATGAGCAGTTCTTC.

This rearrangement joins TRBV18 to TRBJ2-1; D remains unclear. The CDR3 has 14 residues. Trimming took off 5 bases at V and 6 bases at J, with 14 bases between the two ends. In germline, CDR1 is KGHSH, CDR2 LQKENI. CDR3 sequence reads: CASSVRVDPNEQFF. In DNA form, the CDR3 reads TGTGCCAGCTCAGTCCGGGTGGACCCCAATGAGCAGTTCTTC.

This clone occurred once. This rearrangement joins TRBV13 to TRBJ2-1; 7 nucleotides line up with TRBD2. V shed 4 bases, J shed 6 bases, and the junction held 12 bases outside the gene matches. CDR1 is PRHDT and CDR2 is FYEKMQ in the germline V gene (reference sequence). The CDR3 sequence is 16 residues long. The CDR3 loop is CASSSPSGPRGNEQFF. CDR3 sequence (DNA): TGTGCCAGCAGCTCCCCTAGCGGCCCTAGGGGCAATGAGCAGTTCTTC.

The chain links TRBV30 to TRBJ2-7; 10 bases are a match to TRBD2. V lost 3 bases and J lost 2; bases outside the gene matches: 1. CDR1 is GTSNPN and CDR2 is SVGIG in the germline V gene (reference sequence). This CDR3 has 13 amino acids. CDR3 in DNA: TGTGCCTGGAGGGGGACTAGCGCCTACGAGCAGTACTTC. It encodes CAWRGTSAYEQYF.

The V gene is TRBV18, the J gene TRBJ2-5; no reliable D call. V was trimmed by 8 bases and J by 5 bases, leaving 9 bases between them. Germline assignment: CDR1 KGHSH and CDR2 LQKENI. CDR3 length equals 11 residues. The CDR3 loop reads CASTQLETQYF. The CDR3 DNA reads as TGTGCCAGCACACAATTGGAGACCCAGTACTTC.

As regards this clone: At one end the junction does not follow the germline gene, possibly because of a read error. The V and J genes are TRBV19 and TRBJ2-6, with D perhaps TRBD2 (5 bases). CDR3 size: 15 residues. CDR1 is LNHDA, CDR2 SQIVND, per germline (reference sequence). The CDR3 DNA reads TGTGCAAGTACCTTATTAGCGTCTGGGGCCAACGTCCTGACTTTC. It is translated as CASTLLASGANVLTF.

This clone was counted many times. Other DNA sequences within the sample encode an identical CDR3. The chain uses TRBV5-1 and TRBJ2-1, with 7 positions matching TRBD1. The V segment lost 4 bases and the J segment 4 bases; nucleotides outside the gene matches: 5. Germline V gene sequence: CDR1 SGHRS, CDR2 YFSETQ. The CDR3 length is 14 residues. The CDR3 sequence is CASSGSGGYNEQFF. The CDR3 DNA reads as TGCGCCAGCAGCGGCTCAGGGGGATACAATGAGCAGTTCTTC.

The chain has TRBV7-9 and TRBJ1-2; maybe TRBD1 (6 bases). Between the trimmed V and J ends, which lost 1 base and 5 bases, there was a span of 11 bases. The CDR3 length is 14 residues. The germline V gene has CDR1 SEHNR and CDR2 FQNEAQ (reference sequence). Here the CDR3 DNA reads TGTGCCAGCAGCTTAGAGTCCAGGGGATATGGCTACACCTTC. Translating it yields CASSLESRGYGYTF.

This clone has a count of ten or more. The rearrangement uses TRBV6-1 and TRBJ2-3, with D possibly matching TRBD2 (5 bases). V dropped 1 base and J dropped 1 base, with 9 bases sitting between them. Germline V gives CDR1 MNHNS, CDR2 SASEGT. This CDR3 region has 15 residues. The CDR3 spells CASSEVWGGTDTQYF. The CDR3 DNA reads as TGTGCCAGCAGTGAAGTGTGGGGAGGCACAGATACGCAGTATTTT.

V usage is TRBV6-1 and J usage is TRBJ2-1; D unclear. Germline V CDR1 and CDR2: MNHNS, SASEGT. V lost 4 bases and J 8 bases, leaving 6 bases between the germline ends. There are 11 residues in the CDR3. CDR3 sequence reads: CASSVTYEQFF. DNA of the CDR3: TGTGCCAGCAGTGTGACGTATGAGCAGTTCTTC.

The chain couples TRBV2 to TRBJ2-4; 7 nucleotides align to TRBD2. Trimming took 8 bases from V and 9 from J; bases not matched to a gene: 19. This CDR3 has 16 amino acids. Germline CDR1 reads SNHLY; CDR2 reads FYNNEI. The CDR3 region is CASEDLLLGGKGIQYF. DNA for the CDR3: TGTGCCAGCGAGGACTTACTTTTGGGGGGGAAGGGCATTCAGTACTTC.

The table lists this clone with a count of one. The genes are TRBV19 and TRBJ1-1, with TRBD1 matching over 8 bases. CDR3 length: 13 amino acids. Looked up from germline, CDR1 is LNHDA and CDR2 is SQIVND (reference sequence). The V and J ends lost 10 bases and 8 bases, in that order; junction bases with no gene match: 12. The CDR3 bases are TGTGCCACGACGGACAGGGTTTTGTTCGAAGCTTTCTTT. This gives the protein CATTDRVLFEAFF.

This clone has just a few counts. The V and J genes are TRBV30 and TRBJ1-5, with a tentative D call TRBD1 (5 bases). From germline, CDR1 is GTSNPN and CDR2 SVGIG (reference sequence). V lost 3 bases and J lost 12, with 18 bases in between. The CDR3 length is 13 residues. The CDR3 region is CAWSPTIQVFQHF. The CDR3, as DNA: TGTGCCTGGAGCCCAACAATACAGGTTTTCCAGCATTTT.